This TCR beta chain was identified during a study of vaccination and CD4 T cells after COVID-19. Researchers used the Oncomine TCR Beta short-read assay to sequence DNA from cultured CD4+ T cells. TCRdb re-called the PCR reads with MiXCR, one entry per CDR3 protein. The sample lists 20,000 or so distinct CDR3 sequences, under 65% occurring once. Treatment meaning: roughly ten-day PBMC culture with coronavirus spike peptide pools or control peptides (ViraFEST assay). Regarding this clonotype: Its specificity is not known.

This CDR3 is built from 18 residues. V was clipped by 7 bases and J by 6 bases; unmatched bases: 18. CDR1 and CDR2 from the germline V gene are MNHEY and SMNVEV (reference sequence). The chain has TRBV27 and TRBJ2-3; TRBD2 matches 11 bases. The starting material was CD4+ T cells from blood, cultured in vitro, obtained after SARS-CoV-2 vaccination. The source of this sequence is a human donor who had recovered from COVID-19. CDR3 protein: CASTPHPLAGAGGDTQYF. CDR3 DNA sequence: TGTGCCAGCACCCCCCACCCACTAGCGGGGGCGGGGGGGGATACGCAGTATTTT.